Sequencing of this T cell receptor beta chain was carried out in a study of blood T cell repertoires in COVID-19. Across the whole study: T cells, B-cell-depleted T cells, or PBMCs provided the cDNA or gDNA that served as material.

The table lists this clone with a few counts. Germline trimming cut 7 bases from V and 1 base from J; bases unmatched to any gene: 10. The CDR3 totals 16 residues. Germline CDR1 reads MNHEY; CDR2 reads SMNVEV (reference sequence). TCRdb's table, derived via immunoSEQ multiplex PCR, lists solely in-frame clones and lacks some. Counted here are about 160,000 clones, around 90% occurring once; the ten biggest clones make up 2% to 3%. The sample comprised peripheral blood. V gene TRBV27 combines with J gene TRBJ1-2, with 9 nucleotides matching TRBD1. This sequence was found in a man between 18 and 35 years old with acute or convalescent COVID-19. In DNA form, the CDR3 reads TGTGCCAGCATGGGGACAGGGTCCCATGATAACTATGGCTACACCTTC. This sequence encodes CASMGTGSHDNYGYTF.